Detailed here is one TCR beta chain. The CDR3 contains 13 residues. J gave up 5 bases and V 8 bases, and 4 bases lay outside the gene matches. CDR1 is LGHDT, CDR2 YNNKEL, per germline (reference sequence). This sample was taken from a study of control samples from healthy donors and cancer patients. This table comes from immunoSEQ multiplex PCR, and its TCRdb copy is limited to in-frame clones, with some not included. The sample contains tens of thousands of clones, around 90% of which appear only once. The rearrangement links TRBV3-1 (or the pseudogene TRBV3-2) to TRBJ2-3; 10 bases map to TRBD2. This clonotype originated in a man aged 35-49 years with colorectal cancer. Material: PBMCs. The CDR3 nucleotides are TGTGCCAGCGAGCTAGCGGGGGTAGATACGCAGTATTTT. It yields the protein CASELAGVDTQYF.